Below are 31 T cell receptor beta chains sequenced from a single sample in a study of blood T cell repertoires in COVID-19. Method: immunoSEQ multiplex PCR; TCRdb's copy keeps in-frame clones and lacks some. Among approximately 220,000 clones listed, 88% were seen once. The specimen was PBMCs or T cells enriched from blood (not recorded which). The origin of the receptors is a woman in her twenties or thirties who had recovered from COVID-19.

This rearrangement joins TRBV5-4 to TRBJ1-1; D possibly corresponds to TRBD1 (6 bases). Germline CDR1 and CDR2: SGHNT and YYREEE (reference sequence). Trimming left V 0 bases short and J 7 bases short, with 13 bases between. The CDR3 is made up of 14 amino acids. The CDR3 region has the DNA TGTGCCAGCAGCTTGGGGACAGTCGATCTTGAAGCTTTCTTT. This codes for CASSLGTVDLEAFF.

The chain recombines TRBV5-4 with TRBJ1-2; 7 nucleotides agree with TRBD1. V gave up 3 bases and J gave up 1 base; unmatched junction bases: 6. The CDR3 is 15 residues long. Germline V lookup: CDR1 SGHNT, CDR2 YYREEE (reference sequence). The DNA for the CDR3 is TGTGCCAGCAGCTCATTGACAGGGAGTAACTATGGCTACACCTTC. Its translation is CASSSLTGSNYGYTF.

The V call is TRBV11-2, the J call TRBJ2-5; D not certain. The V end was cut by 1 base, the J end by 9 bases, with 15 bases between. There are 14 residues in the CDR3. Germline V gives CDR1 SGHAT, CDR2 FQNNGV. CDR3 residues: CASSLARADTAQYF. The CDR3 nucleotides are TGTGCCAGCAGCTTAGCGCGAGCAGACACGGCCCAGTACTTC.

This chain connects TRBV11-3 to TRBJ2-1; 7 bases align to TRBD2. The CDR3 is 16 amino acids. V was pared by 1 base and J by 3 bases, with 6 bases of the junction left unmatched. CDR1 is SGHNT and CDR2 is YENEEA in the germline V gene. The CDR3 nucleotides are TGTGCCAGCAGCTTAGCGGGAGCTAGCGGCTACAATGAGCAGTTCTTC. It specifies CASSLAGASGYNEQFF.

The rearrangement uses TRBV27 and TRBJ1-1, with 7 bases fitting TRBD1. This CDR3 contains 14 residues. Losses at the gene ends were 2 bases for V and 2 bases for J; bases not matched to a gene: 2. Germline lookup yields CDR1 MNHEY and CDR2 SMNVEV (reference sequence). The DNA for the CDR3 is TGTGCCAGCAGTTTAGTAGGGGGCAACACTGAAGCTTTCTTT. Translated: CASSLVGGNTEAFF.

J is TRBJ2-1 and V is TRBV29-1, with D tentatively TRBD2 (5 bases). Trimming shortened V by 1 base and J by 3 bases, and 13 bases separated the two germline ends. Per the germline V gene, CDR1 is SQVTM and CDR2 is ANQGSEA. The CDR3 loop spans 15 amino acids. The CDR3: CSVEGRAPLYNEQFF. The CDR3 DNA follows: TGCAGCGTTGAAGGGCGGGCGCCACTCTACAATGAGCAGTTCTTC.

In the case of this clone: At one end, the junction sequence differs from germline, possibly due to a read error. The DNA of the CDR3 is TGTGCCACCAGCAGAGATGGGGCAGGTCTTGGCCACACCTTC. Translation: CATSRDGAGLGHTF. This sequence joins TRBV15 and TRBJ1-2, with D perhaps TRBD1 (5 bases). The CDR3 covers 14 residues. The germline V gene encodes CDR1 LNHNV and CDR2 YYDKDF (reference sequence).

Comments on this clone: Other DNA sequences in this sample translate to the same CDR3. This chain connects TRBV5-1 to TRBJ1-4; 8 bases are shared with TRBD1. Looked up from germline, CDR1 is SGHRS and CDR2 is YFSETQ. The CDR3 contains 14 residues. The trim removed 2 bases at V and 8 bases at J, leaving 5 bases unmatched. The CDR3 sequence is CASSFTGGNEKLFF. The DNA for the CDR3 is TGCGCCAGCAGCTTTACAGGGGGGAACGAAAAACTGTTTTTT.

V gene TRBV4-2 combines with J gene TRBJ2-1; 11 bases align to TRBD2. V trimming: 2 bases; J trimming: 4 bases; junction bases outside the gene matches: 7. CDR3 size: 17 residues. Germline V gene data show CDR1 as LGHNA and CDR2 as YNFKEQ. The CDR3 protein is CASSQWLAGGDYNEQFF. DNA of the CDR3: TGTGCCAGCAGCCAATGGCTAGCGGGGGGCGATTACAATGAGCAGTTCTTC.

The rearrangement joins TRBV6-2 or TRBV6-3 to TRBJ1-1; D ambiguous. There are 12 residues in the CDR3. Germline values: CDR1 MNHEY, CDR2 SVGEGT. V lost 4 bases and J 1 base, leaving 4 bases between the germline ends. CDR3: CASSSGNTEAFF. The CDR3 DNA reads as TGTGCCAGCAGTTCAGGGAACACTGAAGCTTTCTTT.

The chain links TRBV6-5 to TRBJ1-4; 7 positions match TRBD1. Trimming cost V 4 bases and J 8 bases; bases outside gene matches: 13. This CDR3 has 16 residues. CDR1 is MNHEY and CDR2 is SVGAGI in the germline V gene. The chain's CDR3 is CASSSPSTGNYEKLFF. In DNA, the CDR3 is TGTGCCAGCAGTTCACCCTCGACAGGGAATTACGAAAAACTGTTTTTT.

In this sample, this clone turned up once. The rearrangement joins TRBV4-3 to TRBJ2-1, with D unclear. The CDR3 contains 13 residues. The V end lost 4 bases, the J end lost 8 bases, and 12 bases lay between the germline ends. Germline V gives CDR1 LGHNA, CDR2 YSLEER. The CDR3 sequence is CASSPRAADEQFF. Here the CDR3 DNA reads TGCGCCAGCAGCCCCCGCGCGGCGGATGAGCAGTTCTTC.

This chain uses TRBV7-2 with TRBJ2-7; 15 positions agree with TRBD2. The germline V gene has CDR1 SGHTA and CDR2 FQGNSA. After removal of 5 bases from V and 4 bases from J, the junction contained 12 bases not matched to a gene. The CDR3 is 18 amino acids. The CDR3 loop is CASSTSGTSGGPSYEQYF. The DNA of the CDR3 is TGTGCCAGCAGCACCTCCGGGACTAGCGGGGGGCCATCTTACGAGCAGTACTTC.

The chain recombines TRBV5-5 with TRBJ2-7; TRBD2 matches 9 bases. The CDR3 sequence is 16 residues long. Germline V gives CDR1 SGHKS, CDR2 YYEKEE (reference sequence). J was trimmed by 1 base and V by 0 bases; bases with no gene match: 5. CDR3 DNA: TGTGCCAGCAGCTTGGAATGGGGACTAGCTTCCTACGAGCAGTACTTC. Translating gives CASSLEWGLASYEQYF.

The chain links TRBV12-5 to TRBJ2-7; 7 positions agree with TRBD1. CDR1 LGHNT and CDR2 FRNRAP come from the germline V gene. CDR3 size: 14 residues. V was clipped by 4 bases and J by 0 bases; unmatched bases: 3. The CDR3 DNA is TGTGCTAGTGGTTCCGGACAGGACTCCTACGAGCAGTACTTC. It yields the protein CASGSGQDSYEQYF.

The CDR3 here is CASSLRQGSGELFF. The CDR3 DNA is TGTGCCAGCAGCCTCCGACAGGGTTCCGGGGAGCTGTTTTTT. The chain carries TRBV7-8 and TRBJ2-2, with 7 bases identical to TRBD1. The CDR3 is 14 amino acids. Germline trimming cut 5 bases from V and 6 bases from J; bases unmatched to any gene: 6. Germline CDR1 reads SGHVS; CDR2 reads FQNEAQ.

This clone came up once. The chain carries TRBV19 and TRBJ1-3; no clear D. The V end was cut by 3 bases, the J end by 0 bases, with 12 bases between. The germline V gene encodes CDR1 LNHDA and CDR2 SQIVND (reference sequence). There are 16 residues in the CDR3. Here the CDR3 reads CASSIRRSSSGNTIYF. The CDR3 coding sequence is TGTGCCAGTAGTATCCGCCGTTCGAGCTCTGGAAACACCATATATTTT.

The V and J genes are TRBV2 and TRBJ1-2; D is possibly TRBD1 (6 bases). Germline lookup yields CDR1 SNHLY and CDR2 FYNNEI. V was clipped by 7 bases and J by 4 bases, with 16 bases between them. The CDR3 loop spans 14 amino acids. The chain's CDR3 is CASTWTDETYGYTF. The CDR3 region has the DNA TGTGCCAGCACGTGGACAGATGAAACCTATGGCTACACCTTC.

The chain is built from TRBV7-2 and TRBJ1-5, with D unclear. Germline assignment: CDR1 SGHTA and CDR2 FQGNSA. CDR3 length: 12 amino acids. Trimming removed 5 bases at V and 3 bases at J, with 5 bases between. The CDR3 sequence: CASSQSNQPQHF. The CDR3 DNA reads TGTGCCAGCAGCCAATCCAATCAGCCCCAGCATTTT.

This chain links TRBV9 with TRBJ2-1; the match to TRBD2 covers 10 bases. V shed 4 bases and J 4 bases; nucleotides not matched to a gene: 8. Germline-derived CDR1 and CDR2 are SGDLS and YYNGEE. The length of the CDR3 is 16 residues. The CDR3 bases are TGTGCCAGCAGCTCCCAAGCGGGGGGGCCGTACAATGAGCAGTTCTTC. Encoded protein: CASSSQAGGPYNEQFF.

This chain links TRBV4-3 with TRBJ1-1, with D tentatively TRBD1 (5 bases). Per germline, CDR1 LGHNA and CDR2 YSLEER. The CDR3 runs to 14 residues. The ends were cut back, 3 bases at V and 4 bases at J, with 12 bases in the middle. The CDR3 DNA follows: TGCGCCAGCAGCCAGGGGCAGGGAGGCACTGAAGCTTTCTTT. Its protein product is CASSQGQGGTEAFF.

V gene TRBV6-1 combines with J gene TRBJ1-2; tentative D call: TRBD1 (6 bases). V lost 3 bases and J lost 0, with 14 bases in between. The CDR3 sequence is 16 residues long. The germline V gene encodes CDR1 MNHNS and CDR2 SASEGT. The CDR3 sequence is CASSELTGVANYGYTF. The CDR3 DNA sequence: TGTGCCAGCAGTGAGTTGACAGGAGTAGCTAACTATGGCTACACCTTC.

Here the CDR3 reads CASSEGMDPSRGYTF. The DNA for the CDR3 is TGTGCCAGCAGTGAAGGTATGGATCCGTCTAGGGGCTACACCTTC. The chain links TRBV25-1 to TRBJ1-2; D call uncertain. Germline CDR1 and CDR2: MGHDK and SYGVNS. The CDR3 totals 15 residues. Deletions cut 2 bases from V and 8 bases from J, with 18 bases between.

The rearrangement joins TRBV20-1 to TRBJ2-3, with unresolved D. V was pared by 3 bases and J by 3 bases, with 10 bases between. The CDR3 is 13 residues long. CDR1 is DFQATT, CDR2 SNEGSKA, per germline (reference sequence). The CDR3 spells CSASEVVTDTQYF. The CDR3 nucleotides read TGCAGTGCTAGTGAGGTAGTAACAGATACGCAGTATTTT.

V is TRBV5-6 and J is TRBJ2-4; D gene unclear. Per germline, CDR1 SGHDT and CDR2 YYEEEE. CDR3 size: 14 residues. V was pared by 1 base and J by 3 bases, with 8 bases between. CDR3 nucleotide sequence: TGTGCCAGCAGCTTGTTCGCCAGCAAAAACATTCAGTACTTC. Translating it yields CASSLFASKNIQYF. Full variable domain (remainder filled in from reference TRBV5-6 and TRBJ2-4): DAGVTQSPTHLIKTRGQQVTLRCSPKSGHDTVSWYQQALGQGPQFIFQYYEEEERQRGNFPDRFSGHQFPNYSSELNVNALLLGDSALYLCASSLFASKNIQYFGAGTRLSVL.

This rearrangement joins TRBV6-5 to TRBJ1-1; a weak D match, TRBD1 (5 bases). Germline V gives CDR1 MNHEY, CDR2 SVGAGI. This CDR3 is built from 15 residues. V was shortened by 1 base and J by 1 base, with 10 bases between the two germline ends. The CDR3 protein is CASSYYLRGNTEAFF. CDR3 in DNA: TGTGCCAGCAGTTACTACCTTAGGGGGAACACTGAAGCTTTCTTT.

On this clone: This CDR3 is also generated by other DNA sequences in the sample. The chain has TRBV11-3 and TRBJ2-3, with a weak D call TRBD1 (6 bases). The ends were cut back, 1 base at V and 2 bases at J, with 10 bases in the middle. The V gene's germline CDR1 is SGHNT and CDR2 YENEEA. The CDR3 is made up of 15 amino acids. In DNA form, the CDR3 reads TGTGCCAGCAGCTTAGGGCAGGGGTCCACAGATACGCAGTATTTT. The encoded protein is CASSLGQGSTDTQYF. The full variable domain, its missing parts supplied by reference TRBV11-3 and TRBJ2-3, is EAGVVQSPRYKIIEKKQPVAFWCNPISGHNTLYWYLQNLGQGPELLIRYENEEAVDDSQLPKDRFSAERLKGVDSTLKIQPAELGDSAVYLCASSLGQGSTDTQYFGPGTRLTVL.

The chain links TRBV25-1 to TRBJ2-1, with 8 nucleotides matching TRBD1. The CDR3 has 14 amino acids. From germline, CDR1 is MGHDK and CDR2 SYGVNS. The ends lost 8 bases at V and 5 bases at J; junction bases unmatched: 8. The CDR3 is CASLNQGADNEQFF. DNA for the CDR3: TGTGCCAGCTTAAATCAGGGGGCCGACAATGAGCAGTTCTTC.

The rearrangement uses TRBV7-9 and TRBJ1-1; perhaps TRBD1 as D (6 bases). CDR1 is SEHNR and CDR2 is FQNEAQ in the germline V gene (reference sequence). The CDR3 is 16 amino acids. The V gene lost 5 bases and the J gene lost 7 bases, with 23 bases spanning the gap. In DNA, the CDR3 is TGTGCCAGCAGCCCTGGACAGATCGGGAGGGTCGGTGAAGCTTTCTTT. The encoded protein is CASSPGQIGRVGEAFF.

The V call is TRBV19, the J call TRBJ2-3; 8 bases fit TRBD1. CDR1 and CDR2 from the germline V gene are LNHDA and SQIVND (reference sequence). Trimming took 4 bases from V and 4 from J; bases not matched to a gene: 4. This CDR3 is 14 amino acids long. CDR3 nucleotides: TGTGCCAGTAGTACAATACAGGGGGCAGATACGCAGTATTTT. This sequence encodes CASSTIQGADTQYF. The whole variable domain, remainder taken from reference TRBV19 and TRBJ2-3, is DGGITQSPKYLFRKEGQNVTLSCEQNLNHDAMYWYRQDPGQGLRLIYYSQIVNDFQKGDIAEGYSVSREKKESFPLTVTSAQKNPTAFYLCASSTIQGADTQYFGPGTRLTVL.

The rearrangement links TRBV4-3 to TRBJ1-1; a weak D match, TRBD1 (6 bases). The V gene lost 0 bases and the J gene lost 5 bases, with 16 bases spanning the gap. The CDR3 length is 16 residues. CDR1 is LGHNA, CDR2 YSLEER, per germline. The CDR3 DNA reads as TGCGCCAGCAGCCAAGATCTAGGGGGGGACGGTACTGAAGCTTTCTTT. This translates into CASSQDLGGDGTEAFF.